This T cell receptor beta chain came from a study of CD8 T cells in ankylosing spondylitis. General study points: Significant enrichment of disease-linked clones was reportedly seen in matched ankylosing spondylitis synovial fluid. Ankylosing spondylitis blood appeared to carry a characteristic TCR beta motif of several highly homologous variants.

The germline V gene encodes CDR1 DFQATT and CDR2 SNEGSKA (reference sequence). The V end was cut by 6 bases, the J end by 2 bases, with 19 bases between. The length of the CDR3 is 15 residues. About this clonotype: Its specificity is not known.

In TCRdb, the 5' RACE reads were re-called with MiXCR into one record per CDR3 protein. The table has around 140,000 distinct CDR3 sequences, about a sixth seen once. The rearrangement links TRBV20-1 to TRBJ2-5; perhaps TRBD2 as D (7 bases). Sequenced: blood, either unsorted or a sorted T cell fraction (not recorded which). This TCR came from a male donor with ankylosing spondylitis. CDR3 nucleotide sequence: TGCAGTGCAACAGGGAGGGGGAGTAGGCAAGAGACCCAGTACTTC. This encodes CSATGRGSRQETQYF.